Sequencing of this TCR beta chain was carried out in a study of T cell responses to AZD1222 COVID-19 vaccine. The CDR3 contains 15 residues. V dropped 5 bases and J dropped 9 bases, with 20 bases sitting between them. Looked up from germline, CDR1 is SGHNT and CDR2 is YENEEA. This clone was found once. No antigen is known for it. The study's findings and limits: Spike-wide vaccine-associated CD4 TCRs dominated at 160-218 and 743-854. Clonal diversity may have been underestimated, and the donors were mostly white British, with more females than males.

Clones were sequenced by immunoSEQ multiplex PCR, and TCRdb holds only the in-frame ones, with some missing. In the table there are 7,500 to 8,500 clones, around nine tenths of which are singletons. This rearrangement joins TRBV11-3 to TRBJ2-1; the D is unclear. The receptor was derived from an adult who received the AZD1222 COVID-19 vaccine. The sequencing used peripheral blood, collected 28 days after the second AZD1222 dose. The CDR3 DNA sequence: TGTGCCAGCAGCGGTGGCACCAACCCATCCATTGAGCAGTTCTTC. Its translation: CASSGGTNPSIEQFF.